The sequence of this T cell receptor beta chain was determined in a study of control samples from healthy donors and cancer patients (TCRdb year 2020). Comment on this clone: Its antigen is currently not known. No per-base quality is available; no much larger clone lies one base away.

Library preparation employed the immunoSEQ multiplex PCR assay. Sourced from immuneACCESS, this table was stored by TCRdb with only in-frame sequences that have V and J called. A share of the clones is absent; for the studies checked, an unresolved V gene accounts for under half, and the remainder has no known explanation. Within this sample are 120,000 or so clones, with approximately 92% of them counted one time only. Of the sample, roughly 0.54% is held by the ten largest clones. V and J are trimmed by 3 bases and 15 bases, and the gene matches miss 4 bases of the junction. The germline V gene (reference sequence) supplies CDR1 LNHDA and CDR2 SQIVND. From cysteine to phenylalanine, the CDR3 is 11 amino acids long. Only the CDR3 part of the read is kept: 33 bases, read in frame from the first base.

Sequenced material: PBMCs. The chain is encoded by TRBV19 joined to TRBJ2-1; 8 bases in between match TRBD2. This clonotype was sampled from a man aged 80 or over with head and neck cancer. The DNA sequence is TGTGCCAGTAGTATGGCGGGGGGTTGGTTCTTC. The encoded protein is CASSMAGGWFF.